This T cell receptor (beta chain) emerged from a study of neoadjuvant nivolumab and ipilimumab in lung cancer. Assay: immunoSEQ multiplex PCR; the TCRdb copy retains only in-frame clones and omits some. Here the sample spans about 18,000 clones, 75% to 85% being singletons. As concerns this clone: The sample has other DNA sequences that encode this CDR3 too.

The TCR was taken from an adult with non-small cell lung cancer. This specimen consisted of tumor tissue, obtained after neoadjuvant nivolumab, alone or with ipilimumab, at or shortly before surgery.

CDR3 DNA: TGCGCCAGCAGCCAAGATCTGGGAAGCTCCTACGAGCAGTACTTC. It yields the protein CASSQDLGSSYEQYF. The genes are TRBV4-3 and TRBJ2-7; D is undetermined. The CDR3 runs 15 residues. Germline loops: CDR1 LGHNA, CDR2 YSLEER. V was cut by 0 bases and J by 0 bases, with 9 bases left in between.